This T cell receptor (beta chain) came from a study of Ad26.COV2.S vaccination and SARS-CoV-2 variants. Study as a whole: Ad26.COV2.S was injected intramuscularly once or twice, 56 days apart.

With regard to this clone: What it binds is not known.

The method was immunoSEQ multiplex PCR; TCRdb's version includes in-frame clones alone and lacks a portion of them. Of about 680,000 clones listed, roughly 90% are singletons. Treatment in this sample: about 20 received Ad26.COV2.S at low or high dose, single or two shots; roughly five received placebo; per-sample allocation not given. Samples were taken on day 63 after the first vaccine or placebo injection. In Boston, an adult donor aged 18-55 years took part. SARS-CoV-2 spike from the Wuhan strain was encoded by the vaccine, an Ad26 vector. The CDR3 contains 15 residues. Trimming shortened V by 0 bases and J by 9 bases, and 20 bases separated the two germline ends. The germline gives CDR1 GTSNPN, CDR2 SVGIG (reference sequence). Study-wide points: The breadth of spike-specific CD8+ and CD4+ T cell responses after vaccination was reportedly substantial.

This receptor was obtained from a person aged 18-65 years who received the Ad26.COV2.S COVID-19 vaccine or a placebo. The input for sequencing was peripheral blood, taken in a trial of Ad26.COV2.S vaccine versus placebo. This chain uses TRBV30 with TRBJ2-5, with D possibly being TRBD2 (6 bases). Written as DNA, the CDR3 is TGTGCCTGGAGTGTAGGTGGAGGGCAGCCTAGGGCCCAGTACTTC. Translated, it gives CAWSVGGGQPRAQYF.